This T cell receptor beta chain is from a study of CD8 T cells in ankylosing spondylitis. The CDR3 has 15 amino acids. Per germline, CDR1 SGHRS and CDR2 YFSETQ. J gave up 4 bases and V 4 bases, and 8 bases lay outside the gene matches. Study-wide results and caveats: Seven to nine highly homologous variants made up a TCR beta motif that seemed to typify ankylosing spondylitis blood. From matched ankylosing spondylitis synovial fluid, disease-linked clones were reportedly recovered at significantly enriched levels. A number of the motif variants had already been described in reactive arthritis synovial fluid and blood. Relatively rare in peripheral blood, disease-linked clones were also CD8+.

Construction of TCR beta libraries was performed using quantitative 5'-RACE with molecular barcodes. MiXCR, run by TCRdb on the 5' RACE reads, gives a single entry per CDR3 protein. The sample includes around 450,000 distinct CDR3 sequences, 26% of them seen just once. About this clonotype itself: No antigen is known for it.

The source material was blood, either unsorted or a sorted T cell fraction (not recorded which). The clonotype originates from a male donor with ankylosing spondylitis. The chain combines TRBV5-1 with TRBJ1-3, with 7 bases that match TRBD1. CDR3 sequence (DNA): TGCGCCAGCAGCGCGGGACAGCGGGCAGGAAACACCATATATTTT. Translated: CASSAGQRAGNTIYF.